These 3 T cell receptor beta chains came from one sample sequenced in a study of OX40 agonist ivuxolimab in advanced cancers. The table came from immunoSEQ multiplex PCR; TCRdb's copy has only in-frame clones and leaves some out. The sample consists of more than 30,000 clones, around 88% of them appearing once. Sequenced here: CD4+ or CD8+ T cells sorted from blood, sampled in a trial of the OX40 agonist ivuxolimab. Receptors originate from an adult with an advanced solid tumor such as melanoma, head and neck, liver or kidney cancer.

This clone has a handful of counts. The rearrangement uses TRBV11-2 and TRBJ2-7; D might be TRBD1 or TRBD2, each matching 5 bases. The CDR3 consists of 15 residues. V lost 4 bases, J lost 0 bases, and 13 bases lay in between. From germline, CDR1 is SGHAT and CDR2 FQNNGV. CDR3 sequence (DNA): TGTGCCAGCAGCTCAGAGTGGGGGAGCTCCTACGAGCAGTACTTC. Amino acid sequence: CASSSEWGSSYEQYF. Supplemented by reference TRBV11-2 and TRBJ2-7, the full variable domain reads EAGVAQSPRYKIIEKRQSVAFWCNPISGHATLYWYQQILGQGPKLLIQFQNNGVVDDSQLPKDRFSAERLKGVDSTLKIQPAKLEDSAVYLCASSSEWGSSYEQYFGPGTRLTVT.

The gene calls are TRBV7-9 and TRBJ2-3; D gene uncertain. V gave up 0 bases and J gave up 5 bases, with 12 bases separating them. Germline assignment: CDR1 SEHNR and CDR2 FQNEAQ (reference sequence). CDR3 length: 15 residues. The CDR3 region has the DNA TGTGCCAGCAGCTTAGCGCTAGATTCGAAAGATACGCAGTATTTT. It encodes CASSLALDSKDTQYF.

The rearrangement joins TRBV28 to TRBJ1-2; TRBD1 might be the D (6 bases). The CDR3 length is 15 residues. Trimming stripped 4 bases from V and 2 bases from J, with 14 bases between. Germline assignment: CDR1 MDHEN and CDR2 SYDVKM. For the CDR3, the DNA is TGTGCCAGCAGTTCAACGGGACACCGAAACTATGGCTACACCTTC. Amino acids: CASSSTGHRNYGYTF.